This T cell receptor beta chain is drawn from a study of blood T cell repertoires in COVID-19. Study-wide context: Sites across the United States, Italy and Spain contributed samples from acute and convalescent COVID-19. PBMCs, B-cell-depleted T cells, or T cells provided the cDNA or gDNA that made up the material.

V lost 4 bases, J lost 1 base, and 13 bases lay in between. CDR3 length: 14 amino acids. Germline CDR1 and CDR2: GTSNPN and SVGIG (reference sequence). Measured with immunoSEQ multiplex PCR; TCRdb has only the in-frame clones, and not every one. The data contain over 400,000 clones, just over 85% of them singletons. This sequence originates from a woman younger than 45 with active or convalescent COVID-19. Material for sequencing was peripheral blood. The chain is built from TRBV30 and TRBJ1-2; D is ambiguous. CDR3 bases: TGTGCCTGGATCCCTCCAGTAATTAACTATGGCTACACCTTC. The encoded protein is CAWIPPVINYGYTF.